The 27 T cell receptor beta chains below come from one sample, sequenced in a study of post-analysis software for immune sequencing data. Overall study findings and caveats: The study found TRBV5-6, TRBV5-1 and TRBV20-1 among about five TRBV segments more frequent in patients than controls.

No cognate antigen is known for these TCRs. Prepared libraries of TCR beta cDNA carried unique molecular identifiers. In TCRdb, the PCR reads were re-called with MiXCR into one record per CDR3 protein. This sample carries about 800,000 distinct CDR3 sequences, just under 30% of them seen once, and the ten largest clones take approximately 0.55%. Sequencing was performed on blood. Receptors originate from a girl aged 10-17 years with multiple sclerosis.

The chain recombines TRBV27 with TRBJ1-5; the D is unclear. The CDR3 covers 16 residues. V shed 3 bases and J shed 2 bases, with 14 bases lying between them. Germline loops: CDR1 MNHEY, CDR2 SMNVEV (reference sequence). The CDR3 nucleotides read TGTGCCAGCAGTTTGCTGGAGATTTTAGGCAATCAGCCCCAGCATTTT. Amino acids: CASSLLEILGNQPQHF.

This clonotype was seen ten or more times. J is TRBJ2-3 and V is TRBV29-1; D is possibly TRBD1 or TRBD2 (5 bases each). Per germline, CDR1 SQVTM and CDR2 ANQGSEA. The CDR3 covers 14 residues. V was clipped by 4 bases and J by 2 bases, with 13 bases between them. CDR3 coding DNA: TGCAGCGTTGTTGAGGGGTATAACACAGATACGCAGTATTTT. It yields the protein CSVVEGYNTDTQYF.

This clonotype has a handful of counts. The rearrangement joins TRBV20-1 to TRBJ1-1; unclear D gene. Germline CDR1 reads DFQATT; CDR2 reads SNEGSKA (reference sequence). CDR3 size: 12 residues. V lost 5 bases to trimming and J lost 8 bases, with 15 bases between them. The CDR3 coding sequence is TGCAGTGCTGACGAGGTTGGGTCCGAAGCTTTCTTT. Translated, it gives CSADEVGSEAFF.

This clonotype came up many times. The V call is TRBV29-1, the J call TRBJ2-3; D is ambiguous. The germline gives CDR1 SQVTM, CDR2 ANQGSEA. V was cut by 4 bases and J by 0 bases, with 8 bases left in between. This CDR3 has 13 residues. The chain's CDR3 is CSVVSVSTDTQYF. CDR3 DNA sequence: TGCAGCGTTGTAAGTGTTAGCACAGATACGCAGTATTTT.

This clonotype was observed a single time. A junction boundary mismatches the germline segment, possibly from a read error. For the CDR3, the DNA is TGTGTCAGCAGCTCGGCCGGGACTACCTACAATGAGCAGTTCTTC. Translated: CVSSSAGTTYNEQFF. This chain links TRBV7-2 with TRBJ2-1; 7 bases are shared with TRBD2. CDR1 and CDR2 (germline): SGHTA, FQGNSA. There are 15 residues in the CDR3.

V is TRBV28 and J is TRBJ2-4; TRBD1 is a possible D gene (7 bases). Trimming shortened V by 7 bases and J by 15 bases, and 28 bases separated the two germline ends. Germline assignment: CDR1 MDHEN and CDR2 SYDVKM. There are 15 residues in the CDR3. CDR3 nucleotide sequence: TGTGCCAGCACCCAGAACGCGGGACAGATCTACGAGCGGTACTTC. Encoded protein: CASTQNAGQIYERYF.

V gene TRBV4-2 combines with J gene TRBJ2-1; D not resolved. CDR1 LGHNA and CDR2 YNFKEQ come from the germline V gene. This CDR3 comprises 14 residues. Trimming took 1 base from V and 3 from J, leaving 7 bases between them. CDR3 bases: TGTGCCAGCAGCCAAGCGACAAGCTACAATGAGCAGTTCTTC. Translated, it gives CASSQATSYNEQFF.

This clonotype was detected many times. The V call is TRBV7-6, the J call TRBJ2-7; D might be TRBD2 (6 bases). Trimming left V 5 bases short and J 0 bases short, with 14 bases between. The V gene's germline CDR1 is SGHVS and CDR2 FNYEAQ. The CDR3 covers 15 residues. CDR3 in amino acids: CASSPSVSGSYEQYF. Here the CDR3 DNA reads TGTGCCAGCAGCCCATCGGTTAGCGGCTCCTACGAGCAGTACTTC.

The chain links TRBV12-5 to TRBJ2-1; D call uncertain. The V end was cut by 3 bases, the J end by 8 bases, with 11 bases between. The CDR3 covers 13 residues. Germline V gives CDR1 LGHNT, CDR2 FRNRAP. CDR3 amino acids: CASGFDPRDEQFF. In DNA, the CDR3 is TGTGCTAGTGGTTTTGACCCGCGCGATGAGCAGTTCTTC.

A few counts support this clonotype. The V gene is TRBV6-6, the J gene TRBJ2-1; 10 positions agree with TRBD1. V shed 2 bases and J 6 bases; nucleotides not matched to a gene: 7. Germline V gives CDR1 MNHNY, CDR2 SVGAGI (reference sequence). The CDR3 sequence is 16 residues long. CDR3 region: CASSYAGTGASNEQFF. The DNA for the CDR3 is TGTGCCAGCAGTTACGCTGGGACAGGGGCTTCCAATGAGCAGTTCTTC.

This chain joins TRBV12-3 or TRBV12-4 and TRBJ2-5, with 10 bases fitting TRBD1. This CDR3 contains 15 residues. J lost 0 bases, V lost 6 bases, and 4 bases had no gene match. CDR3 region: CASSRDRGHQETQYF. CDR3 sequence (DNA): TGTGCCAGCAGCCGAGACAGGGGGCACCAAGAGACCCAGTACTTC.

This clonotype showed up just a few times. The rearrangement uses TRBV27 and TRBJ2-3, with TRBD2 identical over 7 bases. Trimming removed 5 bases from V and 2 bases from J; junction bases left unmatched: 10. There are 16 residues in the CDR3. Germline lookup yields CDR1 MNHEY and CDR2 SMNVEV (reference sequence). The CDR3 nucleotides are TGTGCCAGCAGTCGCCCCTTCGGGGGGATCACAGATACGCAGTATTTT. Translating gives CASSRPFGGITDTQYF.

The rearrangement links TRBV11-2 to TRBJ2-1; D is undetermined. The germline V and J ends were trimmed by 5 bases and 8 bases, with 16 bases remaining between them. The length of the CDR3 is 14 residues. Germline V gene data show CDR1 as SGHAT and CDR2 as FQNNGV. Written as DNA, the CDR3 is TGTGCCAGCAGCCTCGACGCTAGAGGCGATGAGCAGTTCTTC. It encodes CASSLDARGDEQFF.

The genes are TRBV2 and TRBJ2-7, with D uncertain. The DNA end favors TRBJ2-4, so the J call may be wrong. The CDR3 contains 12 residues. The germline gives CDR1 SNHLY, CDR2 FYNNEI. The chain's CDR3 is CAIEVAKNIQYF. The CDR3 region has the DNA TGTGCCATAGAGGTAGCCAAAAACATTCAGTACTTC.

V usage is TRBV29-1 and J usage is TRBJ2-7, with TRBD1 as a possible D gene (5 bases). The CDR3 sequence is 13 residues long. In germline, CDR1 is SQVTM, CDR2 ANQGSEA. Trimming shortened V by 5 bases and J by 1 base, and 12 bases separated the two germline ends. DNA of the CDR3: TGCAGCGTTCAGGGTCCCCAATCCTACGAGCAGTACTTC. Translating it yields CSVQGPQSYEQYF.

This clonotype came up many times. CDR3 sequence (DNA): TGCAGTGCCTCCCGGAGGGATTTCACAGATACGCAGTATTTT. It yields the protein CSASRRDFTDTQYF. The chain recombines TRBV20-1 with TRBJ2-3; D may be TRBD2 (6 bases). Per germline, CDR1 DFQATT and CDR2 SNEGSKA (reference sequence). The length of the CDR3 is 14 residues. V shed 6 bases and J shed 2 bases, with 15 bases lying between them.

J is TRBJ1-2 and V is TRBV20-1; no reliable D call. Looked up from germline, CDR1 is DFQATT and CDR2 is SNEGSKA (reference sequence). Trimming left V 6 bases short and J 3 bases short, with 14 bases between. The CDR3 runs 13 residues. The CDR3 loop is CSARAPNYYGYTF. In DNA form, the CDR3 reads TGCAGTGCGAGGGCCCCGAATTACTATGGCTACACCTTC.

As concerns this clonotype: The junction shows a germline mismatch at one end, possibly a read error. CDR3 sequence reads: CASSRGPPYEQHF. The DNA of the CDR3 is TGTGCCAGCAGCAGGGGTCCCCCCTACGAGCAGCACTTC. The chain joins TRBV3-1 to TRBJ2-7, with D tentatively TRBD1 (5 bases). Per the germline V gene, CDR1 is LGHDT and CDR2 is YNNKEL (reference sequence). The CDR3 sequence is 13 residues long.

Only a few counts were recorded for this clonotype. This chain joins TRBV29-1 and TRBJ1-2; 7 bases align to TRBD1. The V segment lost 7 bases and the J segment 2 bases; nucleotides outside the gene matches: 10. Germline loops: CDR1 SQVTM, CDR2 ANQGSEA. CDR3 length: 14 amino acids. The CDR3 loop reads CSAPASGGNYGYTF. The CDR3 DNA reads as TGCAGCGCTCCAGCATCAGGGGGGAACTATGGCTACACCTTC.

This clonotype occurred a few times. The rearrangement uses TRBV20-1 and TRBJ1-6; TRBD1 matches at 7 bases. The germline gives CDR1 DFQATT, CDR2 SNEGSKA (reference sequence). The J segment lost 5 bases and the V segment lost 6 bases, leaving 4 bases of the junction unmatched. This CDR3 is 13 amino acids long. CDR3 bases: TGCAGTGCCGACAGGGAAAATAATTCACCCCTCCACTTT. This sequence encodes CSADRENNSPLHF.

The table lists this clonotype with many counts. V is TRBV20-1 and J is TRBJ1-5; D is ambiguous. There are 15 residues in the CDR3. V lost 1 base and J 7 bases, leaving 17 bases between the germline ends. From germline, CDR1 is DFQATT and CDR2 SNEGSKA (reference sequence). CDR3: CSARGLEGWRQPQHF. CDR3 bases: TGCAGTGCTAGAGGGCTCGAGGGATGGAGGCAGCCCCAGCATTTT.

DNA of the CDR3: TGCAGCGTTGAAGATCTCCAGGGTTCGGGCACTGAAGCTTTCTTT. Translating it yields CSVEDLQGSGTEAFF. The V and J genes are TRBV29-1 and TRBJ1-1; D might be TRBD1 (5 bases). The CDR3 consists of 15 residues. CDR1 is SQVTM, CDR2 ANQGSEA, per germline. Trimming pared 0 bases from V and 4 bases from J, leaving 15 bases between.

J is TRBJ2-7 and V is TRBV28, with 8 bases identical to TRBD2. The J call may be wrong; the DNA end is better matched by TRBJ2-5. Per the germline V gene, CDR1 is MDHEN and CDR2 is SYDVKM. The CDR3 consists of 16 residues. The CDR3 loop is CASSVALAGARETQYF. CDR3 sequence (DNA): TGTGCCAGCTCGGTGGCGCTAGCGGGTGCGCGAGAGACCCAGTACTTC.

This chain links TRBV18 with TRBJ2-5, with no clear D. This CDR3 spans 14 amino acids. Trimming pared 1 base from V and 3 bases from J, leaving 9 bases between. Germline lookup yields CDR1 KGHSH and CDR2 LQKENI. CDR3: CASSPRVKEETQYF. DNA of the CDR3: TGTGCCAGCTCACCACGGGTCAAGGAAGAGACCCAGTACTTC. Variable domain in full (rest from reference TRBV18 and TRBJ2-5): NAGVMQNPRHLVRRRGQEARLRCSPMKGHSHVYWYRQLPEEGLKFMVYLQKENIIDESGMPKERFSAEFPKEGPSILRIQQVVRGDSAAYFCASSPRVKEETQYFGPGTRLLVL.

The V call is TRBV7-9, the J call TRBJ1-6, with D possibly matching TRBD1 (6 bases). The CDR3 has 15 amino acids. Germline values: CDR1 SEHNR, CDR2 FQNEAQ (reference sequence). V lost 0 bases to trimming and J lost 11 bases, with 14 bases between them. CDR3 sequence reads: CASSLATGPHAPLHF. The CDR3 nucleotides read TGTGCCAGCAGCTTAGCGACAGGTCCACATGCACCCCTCCACTTT.

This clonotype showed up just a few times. The CDR3 region is CSVPSFTVNYGYTF. CDR3 nucleotides: TGCAGCGTTCCCTCCTTCACAGTTAACTATGGCTACACCTTC. The genes are TRBV29-1 and TRBJ1-2; D is unclear. Trimming removed 5 bases from V and 1 base from J, with 14 bases in between. The germline gives CDR1 SQVTM, CDR2 ANQGSEA. CDR3 size: 14 residues.

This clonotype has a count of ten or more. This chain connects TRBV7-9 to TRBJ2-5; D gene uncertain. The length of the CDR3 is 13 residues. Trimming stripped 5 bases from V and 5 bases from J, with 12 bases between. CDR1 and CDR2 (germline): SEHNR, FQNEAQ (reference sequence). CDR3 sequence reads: CASSPDSRETQYF. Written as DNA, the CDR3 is TGTGCCAGCAGCCCTGATAGCCGGGAGACCCAGTACTTC.